The text below deals with one T cell receptor (beta chain). Using immunoSEQ multiplex PCR, the repertoire was profiled, and TCRdb retains in-frame clones only, with some absent. The repertoire consists of 70,000 to 85,000 clones, with around four fifths occurring once and the leading ten covering roughly 9%. The junction had 6 bases not matched to a gene; V was cut back by 5 bases and J by 2 bases. Germline CDR1 reads LGHNT; CDR2 reads FRNRAP. The CDR3 consists of 15 residues. The data belong to a study of blood T cell repertoires in COVID-19. The J gene is TRBJ2-5, the V gene TRBV12-5; 9 nucleotides line up with TRBD1. This clonotype was sampled from a human donor in a cohort sampled during active COVID-19. The sample taken for sequencing was peripheral blood. CDR3 bases: TGTGCTAGTGGTCGGGGGACAGGGATACAAGAGACCCAGTACTTC. It yields the protein CASGRGTGIQETQYF.